A single sample gave rise to the 22 T cell receptor beta chains below, sequenced in a study of PD-1 blockade in classical Hodgkin lymphoma. Stated time point: cycle 4 day 1 (C4D1), after 6 weeks of nivolumab. No patient escaped relapse after autologous stem cell transplantation, and brentuximab vedotin exposure varied. Only in-frame clones appear in the TCRdb table, and some are missing; sequencing was by immunoSEQ multiplex PCR. The sample has 20,000 to 25,000 clones, about 72% seen once. The sample in question was peripheral blood mononuclear cells (PBMCs), obtained before the fourth cycle of nivolumab. These receptor sequences come from a human donor with classical Hodgkin lymphoma.

CDR3 sequence: CASSLAEGGRGDTQYF. CDR3 sequence (DNA): TGCGCCAGCAGCTTGGCCGAGGGGGGGCGTGGAGATACGCAGTATTTT. The chain recombines TRBV5-1 with TRBJ2-3; D perhaps matches TRBD2 (7 bases). This CDR3 has 16 residues. V lost 0 bases and J 5 bases, leaving 16 bases between the germline ends. CDR1 and CDR2 from the germline V gene are SGHRS and YFSETQ.

The CDR3 nucleotides are TGTGCCAGCAGTGAGCGGGGGGCTATATACGAGCAGTACTTC. Amino acid sequence: CASSERGAIYEQYF. The genes are TRBV2 and TRBJ2-7; 8 nucleotides align to TRBD2. The CDR3 extends over 14 amino acids. The germline V gene has CDR1 SNHLY and CDR2 FYNNEI. V gave up 3 bases and J gave up 4 bases; unmatched junction bases: 5.

This clone was seen only a few times. This rearrangement joins TRBV5-1 to TRBJ2-7; D not resolved. Trimming pared 4 bases from V and 4 bases from J, leaving 12 bases between. This CDR3 is built from 13 residues. From germline, CDR1 is SGHRS and CDR2 YFSETQ. This chain's CDR3 is CASSKDQVYEQYV. In DNA form, the CDR3 reads TGCGCCAGCAGCAAGGACCAGGTATACGAGCAGTACGTC.

The sample holds a few counts of this clone. The gene calls are TRBV7-2 and TRBJ2-5, with D possibly called TRBD1 or TRBD2 (6 bases each). The V gene's germline CDR1 is SGHTA and CDR2 FQGNSA. V was clipped by 3 bases and J by 5 bases, with 16 bases between them. The CDR3 is 15 residues long. The CDR3 nucleotides are TGTGCCAGCAGCTTTGGAGGGGGGAGCTGGGAGACCCAGTACTTC. Amino acids: CASSFGGGSWETQYF.

The V call is TRBV11-2, the J call TRBJ2-1; weak D call: TRBD2 (6 bases). V lost 5 bases, J lost 0 bases, and 8 bases lay in between. Germline CDR1 and CDR2: SGHAT and FQNNGV. There are 14 residues in the CDR3. The CDR3 loop reads CASSTGVSYNEQFF. The DNA for the CDR3 is TGTGCCAGCAGCACGGGGGTCTCCTACAATGAGCAGTTCTTC.

The rearrangement uses TRBV6-1 and TRBJ1-2, with D maybe TRBD1 (6 bases). The CDR3 loop spans 16 amino acids. The germline V gene encodes CDR1 MNHNS and CDR2 SASEGT. The V end was cut by 0 bases, the J end by 2 bases, with 13 bases between. The CDR3 DNA is TGTGCCAGCAGTGAAGCGGGGGCAGGGACCAACTATGGCTACACCTTC. Translation gives CASSEAGAGTNYGYTF.

This clone was seen only once. The chain links TRBV2 to TRBJ2-5; 11 bases agree with TRBD2. Trimming removed 5 bases from V and 5 bases from J; junction bases left unmatched: 4. CDR1 and CDR2 (germline): SNHLY, FYNNEI. This CDR3 is 14 amino acids long. The CDR3 is CASSPRLAGETQYF. In nucleotides, the CDR3 is TGTGCCAGCAGTCCTAGACTAGCGGGGGAGACCCAGTACTTC.

V and J are TRBV2 and TRBJ2-7; D possibly corresponds to TRBD2 (6 bases). Germline CDR1 SNHLY, CDR2 FYNNEI. V was pared by 10 bases and J by 3 bases, with 19 bases between. This CDR3 is 14 amino acids long. CDR3 bases: TGTGCCACCAGGCGGGACGTCGTGAGCTACGAGCAGTACGTC. It translates to CATRRDVVSYEQYV.

The rearrangement uses TRBV2 and TRBJ2-3; 9 positions agree with TRBD2. Germline assignment: CDR1 SNHLY and CDR2 FYNNEI. V shed 0 bases and J 5 bases; nucleotides not matched to a gene: 9. The CDR3 loop spans 17 amino acids. The CDR3 sequence is CASSEAWAGGRLDTQYF. The CDR3 region has the DNA TGTGCCAGCAGTGAAGCGTGGGCGGGGGGGCGACTAGATACGCAGTATTTT. The whole variable domain, remainder taken from reference TRBV2 and TRBJ2-3, is EPEVTQTPSHQVTQMGQEVILRCVPISNHLYFYWYRQILGQKVEFLVSFYNNEISEKSEIFDDQFSVERPDGSNFTLKIRSTKLEDSAMYFCASSEAWAGGRLDTQYFGPGTRLTVL.

This chain connects TRBV5-1 to TRBJ2-5; 11 bases agree with TRBD1. V shed 4 bases and J 6 bases; nucleotides not matched to a gene: 5. Germline V gives CDR1 SGHRS, CDR2 YFSETQ. CDR3 length equals 14 residues. In DNA form, the CDR3 reads TGCGCCAGCAGCATCGGGACAGGGGGAAAGACCCAGTACTTC. Translating gives CASSIGTGGKTQYF.

The CDR3 nucleotides read TGTGCCAGCAGACCCATAGACAGGCCCGGCTACACCTTC. Its translation: CASRPIDRPGYTF. The chain is built from TRBV6-5 and TRBJ1-2; a weak D match, TRBD1 (6 bases). CDR1 is MNHEY, CDR2 SVGAGI, per germline. V was shortened by 6 bases and J by 8 bases, with 16 bases between the two germline ends. This CDR3 is 13 amino acids long.

V gene TRBV28 combines with J gene TRBJ1-1; 7 bases align to TRBD1. Germline lookup yields CDR1 MDHEN and CDR2 SYDVKM. V lost 7 bases, J lost 0 bases, and 8 bases stayed unmatched. This CDR3 contains 15 residues. This CDR3 reads CASNVQGGMNTEAFF. DNA of the CDR3: TGTGCCAGCAATGTCCAGGGGGGCATGAACACTGAAGCTTTCTTT.

The CDR3 spells CASSVNSGAFF. The CDR3 DNA sequence: TGTGCCAGCAGCGTAAACTCGGGTGCTTTCTTT. V gene TRBV5-4 combines with J gene TRBJ1-1, with unresolved D. V was shortened by 4 bases and J by 11 bases, with 12 bases between the two germline ends. The germline CDR1 and CDR2 sequences are SGHNT and YYREEE (reference sequence). This CDR3 spans 11 amino acids.

V usage is TRBV5-4 and J usage is TRBJ1-2; D unresolved. Trimming left V 0 bases short and J 7 bases short, with 10 bases between. The CDR3 extends over 13 amino acids. From germline, CDR1 is SGHNT and CDR2 YYREEE (reference sequence). Here the CDR3 reads CASSLETSTGYTF. The CDR3 nucleotides read TGTGCCAGCAGCTTGGAAACGTCCACTGGCTACACCTTC.

The chain joins TRBV28 to TRBJ1-5; D uncertain. Between the trimmed V and J ends, which lost 8 bases and 2 bases, there was a span of 13 bases. The CDR3 contains 14 residues. Germline V gene lookup returns CDR1 MDHEN and CDR2 SYDVKM. DNA for the CDR3: TGTGCCAGCTTCAGGCACCAGGGCAATCAGCCCCAGCATTTT. It specifies CASFRHQGNQPQHF.

The CDR3 region is CAISESPTDGYTF. The CDR3 bases are TGTGCCATCAGTGAGTCCCCCACTGATGGCTACACCTTC. The genes are TRBV10-3 and TRBJ1-2; D gene unclear. Germline CDR1 reads ENHRY; CDR2 reads SYGVKD. The CDR3 sequence is 13 residues long. V was trimmed by 0 bases and J by 6 bases, leaving 8 bases between them.

This clone is medium-sized within its sample. The rearrangement uses TRBV6-5 and TRBJ2-7; D unclear. Germline CDR1 and CDR2: MNHEY and SVGAGI. This CDR3 comprises 13 residues. The V and J ends lost 6 bases and 3 bases respectively, with 12 bases between them. CDR3 nucleotide sequence: TGTGCCAGCAGCTTGGACGGACGCTACGAGCAGTACTTC. Its translation: CASSLDGRYEQYF.

The gene calls are TRBV2 and TRBJ2-5; 9 nucleotides align to TRBD2. Matching the DNA end better, TRBJ2-7 makes the J call doubtful. This CDR3 spans 14 amino acids. Germline V gene sequence: CDR1 SNHLY, CDR2 FYNNEI. The CDR3 sequence is CASSDTSGSYEQYF. DNA of the CDR3: TGTGCCAGCAGTGACACTAGCGGGTCTTACGAGCAGTACTTC.

The V and J genes are TRBV30 and TRBJ2-7, with D perhaps TRBD2 (6 bases). CDR1 is GTSNPN and CDR2 is SVGIG in the germline V gene (reference sequence). V dropped 4 bases and J dropped 4 bases, with 11 bases sitting between them. The CDR3 loop spans 12 amino acids. The CDR3 sequence is CAWTAGTYEQYF. Here the CDR3 DNA reads TGTGCCTGGACCGCAGGGACTTACGAGCAGTACTTC. Based on the CDR3 plus reference TRBV30 and TRBJ2-7, the full variable domain is SQTIHQWPATLVQPVGSPLSLECTVEGTSNPNLYWYRQAAGRGLQLLFYSVGIGQISSEVPQNLSASRPQDRQFILSSKKLLLSDSGFYLCAWTAGTYEQYFGPGTRLTVT.

The chain couples TRBV11-2 to TRBJ2-3; a possible D gene is TRBD1 (5 bases). The germline V gene encodes CDR1 SGHAT and CDR2 FQNNGV. CDR3 size: 15 residues. V was pared by 3 bases and J by 0 bases, with 10 bases between. In DNA form, the CDR3 reads TGTGCCAGCAGCTTTGGGGCCGCGAGCACAGATACGCAGTATTTT. This translates into CASSFGAASTDTQYF.

CDR3 nucleotide sequence: TGTGCCAGCAGCTTTCCCAGCGGAAGCTCCTACAATGAGCAGTTCTTC. Its translation: CASSFPSGSSYNEQFF. This chain uses TRBV5-4 with TRBJ2-1, with a possible D match to TRBD2 (5 bases). The CDR3 consists of 16 residues. Germline loops: CDR1 SGHNT, CDR2 YYREEE (reference sequence). Deletions cut 2 bases from V and 0 bases from J, with 12 bases between.

This rearrangement joins TRBV10-3 to TRBJ1-5; D not resolved. Germline values: CDR1 ENHRY, CDR2 SYGVKD. The CDR3 is made up of 15 amino acids. Deletions cut 2 bases from V and 7 bases from J, with 15 bases between. CDR3 amino acids: CAISERGSPGQPQHF. The CDR3 DNA follows: TGTGCCATCAGTGAGCGAGGATCCCCGGGCCAGCCCCAGCATTTT.